The sequence of this T cell receptor beta chain was determined in a study of multiple sclerosis patients with progressive multifocal leukoencephalopathy. Study at large: Longitudinal control samples came from natalizumab-treated multiple sclerosis patients without PML.

Study results and limitations: Clones expanded at PML were already present before and during natalizumab.

Indicated time point: before natalizumab initiation. Details on this clone: The target antigen is unknown.

Repertoires were generated with immunoSEQ multiplex PCR, while TCRdb's copy carries only in-frame clones and drops some. The repertoire holds roughly 30,000 clones, 88% seen once, with 1.1% in the top ten. The sequence was obtained from a human donor with multiple sclerosis. Sequenced sample: PBMCs.

The CDR3 spells CASSEGGWQPQHF. For the CDR3, the DNA is TGTGCCAGCAGTGAAGGGGGATGGCAGCCCCAGCATTTT. The V and J genes are TRBV6-1 and TRBJ1-5; D is ambiguous. V dropped 1 base and J dropped 7 bases, with 8 bases sitting between them. Germline CDR1 and CDR2: MNHNS and SASEGT. The CDR3 runs to 13 residues.